The entry below describes one T cell receptor (beta chain). This entry comes from a study of blood T cell repertoires in COVID-19. For the study at large: In each case, the material was cDNA or gDNA derived from T cells, B-cell-depleted T cells, or PBMCs.

Measured with immunoSEQ multiplex PCR; TCRdb has only the in-frame clones, and not every one. The sample lists about 160,000 clones; 75% to 85% were seen once. Participant reports of clinical history set cohort assignment. Symptom resolution, clearance, or two negative PCRs marked the recovered donors of Cohort 3. Trimming stripped 4 bases from V and 4 bases from J, with 13 bases between. Germline assignment: CDR1 MNHEY and CDR2 SVGAGI. The CDR3 extends over 15 amino acids. Input material: PBMCs or T cells enriched from blood (not recorded which). The V gene is TRBV6-5, the J gene TRBJ2-2; tentative D call: TRBD1 (6 bases). This receptor was taken from a woman aged 60-75 years who had recovered from COVID-19. This chain's CDR3 is CASSSITGTTGELFF. Written as DNA, the CDR3 is TGTGCCAGCAGTTCCATCACAGGGACCACCGGGGAGCTGTTTTTT.